This entry lists 13 T cell receptor beta chains sequenced from one sample in a study of blood T cell repertoires in COVID-19. Repertoires were generated with immunoSEQ multiplex PCR, while TCRdb's copy carries only in-frame clones and drops some. The table lists more than 95,000 clones, around 80% of them singletons. The material sequenced was peripheral blood. The source is a man aged 25 to 40 with COVID-19, enrolled during active disease.

The rearrangement joins TRBV10-3 to TRBJ2-2; D perhaps matches TRBD2 (6 bases). With 7 bases removed from V and 1 base from J, the gap between germline ends came to 10 bases. This CDR3 contains 14 residues. Looked up from germline, CDR1 is ENHRY and CDR2 is SYGVKD. The DNA for the CDR3 is TGTGCCATCAAGGGGACTGGGAACACCGGGGAGCTGTTTTTT. It encodes CAIKGTGNTGELFF.

V and J are TRBV19 and TRBJ1-2; 7 bases agree with TRBD1. In germline, CDR1 is LNHDA, CDR2 SQIVND (reference sequence). The junction had 5 bases not matched to a gene; V was cut back by 6 bases and J by 4 bases. This CDR3 is built from 13 residues. CDR3 sequence: CASSTGTVYGYTF. CDR3 DNA: TGTGCCAGTAGCACCGGGACAGTCTATGGCTACACCTTC.

This chain connects TRBV10-3 to TRBJ2-3; 9 positions match TRBD2. Germline trimming cut 8 bases from V and 15 bases from J; bases unmatched to any gene: 6. CDR1 ENHRY and CDR2 SYGVKD come from the germline V gene. The CDR3 sequence is 10 residues long. Here the CDR3 reads CAIGGTSIYF. In nucleotides, the CDR3 is TGTGCCATCGGGGGGACTAGCATTTATTTT.

This clone was observed once. The rearrangement links TRBV24-1 to TRBJ2-1, with a weak D call TRBD2 (5 bases). Germline V gene lookup returns CDR1 KGHDR and CDR2 SFDVKD. Deletions cut 7 bases from V and 13 bases from J, with 16 bases between. The CDR3 sequence is 12 residues long. In nucleotides, the CDR3 is TGTGCCACCAGCACTACTAGTCCCGAACAGTTCTTC. This gives the protein CATSTTSPEQFF.

This chain uses TRBV11-1 with TRBJ1-1; D remains unclear. The V gene lost 5 bases and the J gene lost 1 base, with 8 bases spanning the gap. CDR3 length equals 13 residues. Germline CDR1 SGHAT, CDR2 FQDESV (reference sequence). The CDR3 DNA sequence: TGTGCCAGCAGCCCCACCGGGAACACTGAAGCTTTCTTT. Amino acids: CASSPTGNTEAFF.

This chain links TRBV28 with TRBJ1-2; 7 bases line up with TRBD1. CDR3 size: 18 residues. V lost 5 bases and J lost 1; bases outside the gene matches: 16. From germline, CDR1 is MDHEN and CDR2 SYDVKM. CDR3 sequence reads: CASSDIQGKRFGNYGYTF. The CDR3 DNA reads as TGTGCCAGCAGTGACATACAGGGGAAACGTTTCGGTAACTATGGCTACACCTTC.

The rearrangement joins TRBV6-5 to TRBJ1-6; TRBD1 matches at 9 bases. The CDR3 runs 14 residues. The germline gives CDR1 MNHEY, CDR2 SVGAGI. The V gene end was trimmed by 6 bases and the J gene end by 9 bases; junction bases not matched to a gene: 6. In nucleotides, the CDR3 is TGTGCCAGCAGATTTGGGACAGGGAGTTCACCCCTCCACTTT. Its protein is CASRFGTGSSPLHF.

The chain joins TRBV7-9 to TRBJ2-1, with D uncertain. V lost 5 bases, J lost 5 bases, and 10 bases lay in between. CDR3 length equals 13 residues. Germline lookup yields CDR1 SEHNR and CDR2 FQNEAQ (reference sequence). This CDR3 is CASSPRTDNEQFF. The CDR3 bases are TGTGCCAGCAGCCCGCGAACGGACAATGAGCAGTTCTTC.

The chain combines TRBV19 with TRBJ1-5, with D maybe TRBD1 (6 bases). The CDR3 covers 15 residues. V dropped 8 bases and J dropped 5 bases, with 19 bases sitting between them. Germline V CDR1 and CDR2: LNHDA, SQIVND (reference sequence). CDR3 protein: CASRTINRVHQPQHF. CDR3 coding DNA: TGTGCCAGTCGGACAATCAACAGGGTCCATCAGCCCCAGCATTTT.

The chain carries TRBV6-5 and TRBJ2-3; 10 bases match TRBD1. The trim removed 4 bases at V and 5 bases at J, leaving 3 bases unmatched. The CDR3 runs 14 residues. Germline assignment: CDR1 MNHEY and CDR2 SVGAGI. CDR3 in amino acids: CASSFGTGVDTQYF. The CDR3 region has the DNA TGTGCCAGCAGTTTCGGGACAGGGGTAGATACGCAGTATTTT.

The chain carries TRBV7-9 and TRBJ2-1; unclear D gene. Germline V gene lookup returns CDR1 SEHNR and CDR2 FQNEAQ (reference sequence). The CDR3 extends over 16 amino acids. Trimming removed 0 bases from V and 4 bases from J, with 13 bases in between. The CDR3 protein is CASSLASGPYYNEQFF. The DNA for the CDR3 is TGTGCCAGCAGCTTAGCGTCTGGGCCCTATTACAATGAGCAGTTCTTC.

DNA for the CDR3: TGTGCCAGCAGCTTAGCACCGGAACAGAACTCCTACGAGCAGTACTTC. The encoded protein is CASSLAPEQNSYEQYF. V usage is TRBV7-9 and J usage is TRBJ2-7; D uncertain. Germline V lookup: CDR1 SEHNR, CDR2 FQNEAQ (reference sequence). Trimming cost V 0 bases and J 0 bases, with 12 bases left between them. The CDR3 covers 16 residues.

The CDR3 DNA sequence: TGTGCCAGCAGCCCCGGGAAGGACGACACCGGGGAGCTGTTTTTT. This sequence encodes CASSPGKDDTGELFF. V is TRBV13 and J is TRBJ2-2, with a tentative D call TRBD2 (5 bases). CDR1 and CDR2 (germline): PRHDT, FYEKMQ (reference sequence). With 5 bases removed from V and 3 bases from J, the gap between germline ends came to 13 bases. The CDR3 consists of 15 residues.